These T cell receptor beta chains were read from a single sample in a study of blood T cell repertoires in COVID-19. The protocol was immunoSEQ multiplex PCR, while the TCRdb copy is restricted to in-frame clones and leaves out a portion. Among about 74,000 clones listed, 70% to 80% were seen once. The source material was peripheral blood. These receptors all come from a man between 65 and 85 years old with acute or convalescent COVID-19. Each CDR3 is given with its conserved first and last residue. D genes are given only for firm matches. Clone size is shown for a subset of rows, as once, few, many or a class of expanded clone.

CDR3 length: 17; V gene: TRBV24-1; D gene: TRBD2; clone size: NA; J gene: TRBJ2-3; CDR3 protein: CATSDPISGSLTDTQYF; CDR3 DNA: TGTGCCACCAGTGATCCGATTAGCGGGAGTTTGACAGATACGCAGTATTTT
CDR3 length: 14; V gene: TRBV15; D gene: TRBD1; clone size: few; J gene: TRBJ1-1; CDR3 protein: CATSISLGQVGAFF; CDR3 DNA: TGTGCCACCAGCATATCCCTAGGACAGGTCGGAGCTTTCTTT
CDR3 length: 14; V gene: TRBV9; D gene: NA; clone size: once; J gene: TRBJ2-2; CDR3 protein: CASSSTVNTGELFF; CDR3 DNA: TGTGCCAGCAGCTCCACAGTGAACACCGGGGAGCTGTTTTTT
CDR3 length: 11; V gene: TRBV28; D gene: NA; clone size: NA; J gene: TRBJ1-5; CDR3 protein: CASSSYQPQHF; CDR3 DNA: TGTGCCAGCAGTTCGTATCAGCCCCAGCATTTT
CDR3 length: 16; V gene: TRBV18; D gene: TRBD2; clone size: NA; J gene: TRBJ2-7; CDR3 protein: CASSPGLAGVRREQYF; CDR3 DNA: TGTGCCAGCTCACCGGGACTAGCGGGAGTAAGGCGCGAGCAGTACTTC
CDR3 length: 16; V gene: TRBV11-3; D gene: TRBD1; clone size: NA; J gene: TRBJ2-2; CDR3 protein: CASSLRQGAVSGELFF; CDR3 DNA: TGTGCCAGCAGCTTAAGACAGGGGGCAGTTTCTGGGGAGCTGTTTTTT
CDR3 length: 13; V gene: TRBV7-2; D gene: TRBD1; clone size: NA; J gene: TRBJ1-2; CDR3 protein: CASSSQGGSGYTF; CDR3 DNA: TGTGCCAGCAGCTCGCAGGGGGGCTCTGGCTACACCTTC
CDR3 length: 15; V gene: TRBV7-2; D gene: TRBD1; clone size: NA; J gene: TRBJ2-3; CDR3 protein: CASSRDRGHGDTQYF; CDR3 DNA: TGTGCCAGCAGTCGGGACAGGGGGCATGGAGATACGCAGTATTTT
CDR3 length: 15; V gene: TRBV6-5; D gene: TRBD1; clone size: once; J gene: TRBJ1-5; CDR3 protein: CASRNRGGFGQPQHF; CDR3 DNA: TGTGCCAGCAGGAACAGGGGAGGTTTTGGTCAGCCCCAGCATTTT
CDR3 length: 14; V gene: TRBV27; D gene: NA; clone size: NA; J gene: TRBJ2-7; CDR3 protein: CASRSGGLFYEQYF; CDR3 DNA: TGTGCCAGCAGGAGCGGCGGCCTCTTCTACGAGCAGTACTTC
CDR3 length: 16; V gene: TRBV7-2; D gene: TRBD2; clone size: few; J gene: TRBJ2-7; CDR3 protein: CASSTGGGPAHYEQYF; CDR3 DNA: TGTGCCAGCAGCACTGGGGGGGGACCGGCACACTACGAGCAGTACTTC
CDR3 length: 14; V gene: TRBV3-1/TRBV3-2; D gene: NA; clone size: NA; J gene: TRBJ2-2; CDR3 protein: CASSPGLNTGELFF; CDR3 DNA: TGTGCCAGCAGCCCGGGACTGAACACCGGGGAGCTGTTTTTT
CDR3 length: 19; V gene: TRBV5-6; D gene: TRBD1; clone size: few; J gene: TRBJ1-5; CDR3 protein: CASSLGQGDTRWGNQPQHF; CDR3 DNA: TGTGCCAGCAGCTTGGGCCAGGGGGACACCCGGTGGGGCAATCAGCCCCAGCATTTT
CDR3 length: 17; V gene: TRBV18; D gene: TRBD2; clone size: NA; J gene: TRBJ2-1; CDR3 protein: CASSPPNGGRAYNEQFF; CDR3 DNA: TGTGCCAGCTCACCACCGAATGGCGGGAGGGCCTACAATGAGCAGTTCTTC
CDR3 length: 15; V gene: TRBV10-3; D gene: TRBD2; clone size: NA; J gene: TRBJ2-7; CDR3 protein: CAIRESTSGTYEQYF; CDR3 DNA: TGTGCCATCAGGGAGTCGACTAGCGGGACCTACGAGCAGTACTTC
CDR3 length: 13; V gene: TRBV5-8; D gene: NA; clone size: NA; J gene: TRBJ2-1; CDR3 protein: CASSPPNRQEQFF; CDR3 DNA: TGTGCCAGCAGCCCGCCTAACCGACAGGAGCAGTTCTTC
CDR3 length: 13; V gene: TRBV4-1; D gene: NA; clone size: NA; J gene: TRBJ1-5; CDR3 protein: CASSPTPDQPQHF; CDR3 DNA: TGCGCCAGCAGCCCTACCCCCGATCAGCCCCAGCATTTT
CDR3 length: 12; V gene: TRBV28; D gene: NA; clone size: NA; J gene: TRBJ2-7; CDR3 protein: CASSISTYEQYF; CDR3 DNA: TGTGCCAGCAGTATTTCAACCTACGAGCAGTACTTC
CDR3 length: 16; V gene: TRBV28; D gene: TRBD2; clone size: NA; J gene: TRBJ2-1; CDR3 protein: CASSLAPSGSWSEQFF; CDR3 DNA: TGTGCCAGCAGTTTAGCTCCTAGCGGGAGTTGGAGTGAGCAGTTCTTC
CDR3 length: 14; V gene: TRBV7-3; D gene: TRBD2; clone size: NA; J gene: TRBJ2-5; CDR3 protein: CASSLTSGSETQYF; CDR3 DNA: TGTGCCAGCAGCTTGACTAGCGGGAGTGAGACCCAGTACTTC